Sequencing of this T cell receptor beta chain was carried out in a study of blood T cell repertoires in COVID-19. The V and J ends lost 1 base and 7 bases respectively, with 14 bases between them. Germline CDR1 is KGHSH and CDR2 is LQKENI. This CDR3 is built from 14 residues. Those enrolled, adults aged about 18 to 95 years, came from roughly 23 US areas. Clinical histories supplied by participants themselves formed the basis of cohort assignment. TCRdb's table, derived via immunoSEQ multiplex PCR, lists solely in-frame clones and lacks some. The sample records about 140,000 clones, approximately 84% being singletons.

The sample taken for sequencing was PBMCs or T cells enriched from blood (not recorded which). The chain recombines TRBV18 with TRBJ2-7, with D possibly TRBD1 on 5 matching bases. This TCR was sampled from a woman aged 50 to 60 with acute COVID-19. Here the CDR3 reads CASSPRTQSPEQYF. The CDR3 coding sequence is TGTGCCAGCTCACCACGGACACAGTCCCCAGAGCAGTACTTC.